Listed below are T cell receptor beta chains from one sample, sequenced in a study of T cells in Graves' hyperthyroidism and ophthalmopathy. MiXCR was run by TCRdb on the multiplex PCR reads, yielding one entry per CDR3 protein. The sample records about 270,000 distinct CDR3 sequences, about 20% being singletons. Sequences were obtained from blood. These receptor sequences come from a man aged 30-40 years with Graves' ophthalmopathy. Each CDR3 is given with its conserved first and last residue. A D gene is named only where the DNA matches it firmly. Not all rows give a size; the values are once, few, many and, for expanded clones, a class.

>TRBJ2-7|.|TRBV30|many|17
CAWTPRDTSPSSYEQYF
TGTGCCTGGACTCCCCGGGACACCTCCCCGAGCTCCTACGAGCAGTACTTC
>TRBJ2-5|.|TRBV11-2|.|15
CARSLVVSVRGTQYF
TGTGCCCGCAGCTTAGTGGTATCGGTACGTGGGACCCAGTACTTC
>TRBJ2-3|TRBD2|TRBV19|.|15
CASSIETSGADTQYF
TGTGCCAGTAGTATAGAGACTAGCGGGGCAGATACGCAGTATTTT
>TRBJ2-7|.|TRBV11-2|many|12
CASSVVSYEQYF
TGTGCCAGCAGCGTGGTGTCCTACGAGCAGTACTTC
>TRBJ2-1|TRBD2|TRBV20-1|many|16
CSARESTSGRFNEQFF
TGCAGTGCTAGAGAGTCGACTAGCGGGAGATTTAATGAGCAGTTCTTC
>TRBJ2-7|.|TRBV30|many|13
CAWSRQGGDEQYF
TGTGCCTGGAGTAGACAGGGAGGCGACGAGCAGTACTTC
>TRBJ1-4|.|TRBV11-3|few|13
CASSTGGDEKLFF
TGTGCCAGCAGCACGGGAGGGGACGAAAAACTGTTTTTT
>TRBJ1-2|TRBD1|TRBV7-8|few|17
CASSTRDRAFQYGGYTF
TGTGCCAGCAGCACCCGGGACAGGGCTTTTCAGTACGGAGGCTACACCTTC
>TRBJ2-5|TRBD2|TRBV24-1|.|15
CATSDLAGREETQYF
TGTGCCACCAGTGATTTGGCGGGGCGGGAGGAGACCCAGTACTTC
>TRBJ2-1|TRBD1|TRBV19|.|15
CASSTWTGSLNEQFF
TGTGCCAGTAGTACCTGGACAGGGTCTCTCAATGAGCAGTTCTTC
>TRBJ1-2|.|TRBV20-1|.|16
CSAKPARGILWSGYTF
TGCAGTGCTAAACCCGCTCGGGGGATATTATGGTCAGGCTACACCTTC
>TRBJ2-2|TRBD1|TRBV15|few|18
CATSRDRTGSFRTGELFF
TGTGCCACCAGCAGAGACCGGACAGGGAGTTTCAGGACCGGGGAGCTGTTTTTT
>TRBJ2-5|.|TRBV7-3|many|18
CASSYPWPEGEREETQYF
TGTGCCAGCAGCTACCCCTGGCCGGAGGGAGAGAGGGAAGAGACCCAGTACTTC
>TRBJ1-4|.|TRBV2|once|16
CASSDEAGSTNEKLFF
TGTGCCAGCAGTGATGAGGCAGGGTCAACTAATGAAAAACTGTTTTTT
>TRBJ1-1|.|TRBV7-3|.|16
CASSPNPAGANTEAFF
TGTGCCAGCAGCCCGAACCCGGCAGGGGCGAACACTGAAGCTTTCTTT
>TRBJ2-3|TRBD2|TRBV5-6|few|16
CASSTPDGGRGDTQYF
TGTGCCAGCAGCACCCCGGATGGCGGGAGAGGAGATACGCAGTATTTT
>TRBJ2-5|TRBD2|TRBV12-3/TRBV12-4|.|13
CASSLTLAGEGYF
TGTGCCAGCAGTCTTACCCTAGCGGGAGAGGGGTACTTC
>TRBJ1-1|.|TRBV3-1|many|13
CASSQLGRTEAFF
TGTGCCAGCAGCCAATTGGGGAGGACTGAAGCTTTCTTT
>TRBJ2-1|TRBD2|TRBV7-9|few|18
CASSSPGLARGSYNEQFF
TGTGCCAGCAGCTCCCCGGGACTAGCAAGGGGGTCCTACAATGAGCAGTTCTTC
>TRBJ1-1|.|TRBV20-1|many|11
CSASKVTEAFF
TGCAGTGCTAGCAAGGTCACTGAAGCTTTCTTT
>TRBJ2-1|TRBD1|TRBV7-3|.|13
CAGSPTGVNEQFF
TGTGCCGGCAGCCCGACAGGGGTCAATGAGCAGTTCTTC
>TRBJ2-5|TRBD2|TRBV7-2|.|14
CASSFSSGKETQYF
TGTGCCAGCAGCTTCTCTAGCGGGAAAGAGACCCAGTACTTC
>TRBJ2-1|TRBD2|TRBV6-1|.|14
CASILERTSSEQFF
TGTGCCAGCATCCTCGAAAGGACTAGCAGTGAGCAGTTCTTC
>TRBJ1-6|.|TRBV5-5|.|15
CASSLFGGTDSPLHF
TGTGCCAGCAGCTTGTTCGGGGGCACGGATTCACCCCTCCACTTT
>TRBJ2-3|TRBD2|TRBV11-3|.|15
CASATGTSRTDTQYF
TGTGCCAGCGCGACCGGGACTAGCCGCACAGATACGCAGTATTTT
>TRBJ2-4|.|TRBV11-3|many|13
CASSAERGNIQYF
TGTGCCAGCAGCGCCGAGAGGGGAAACATTCAGTACTTC
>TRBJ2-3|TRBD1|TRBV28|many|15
CASSPTGKGPDTQYF
TGTGCCAGCAGTCCGACAGGGAAGGGGCCAGATACGCAGTATTTT
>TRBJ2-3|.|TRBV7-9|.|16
CASRQSGARGTDTQYF
TGTGCCAGCAGGCAATCCGGGGCCAGGGGCACAGATACGCAGTATTTT
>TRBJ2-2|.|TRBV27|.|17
CASSSDWGRGDTGELFF
TGTGCCAGCAGTTCGGATTGGGGGAGGGGGGACACCGGGGAGCTGTTTTTT
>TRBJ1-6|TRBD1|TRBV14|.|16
CASSQETGTGRSPLHF
TGTGCCAGCAGCCAAGAGACCGGGACAGGGCGTTCACCCCTCCACTTT
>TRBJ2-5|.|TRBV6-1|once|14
CASSERGGQETQYF
TGTGCCAGCAGTGAGCGCGGCGGCCAAGAGACCCAGTACTTC
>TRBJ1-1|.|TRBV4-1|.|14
CASSQGRANTEAFF
TGCGCCAGCAGCCAAGGGAGGGCAAACACTGAAGCTTTCTTT
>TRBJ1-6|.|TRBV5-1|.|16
CASSLHFSTYNSPLHF
TGCGCCAGCAGCCTCCACTTCTCCACCTATAATTCACCCCTCCACTTT
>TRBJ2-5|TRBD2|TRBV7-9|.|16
CASSISPAGGRETQYF
TGTGCCAGCAGCATTTCCCCAGCGGGAGGTAGAGAGACCCAGTACTTC
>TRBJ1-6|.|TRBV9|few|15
CASSVAEHLNSPLHF
TGTGCCAGCAGCGTGGCAGAGCACCTCAATTCACCCCTCCACTTT
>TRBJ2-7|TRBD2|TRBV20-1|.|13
CSAGTGGAYEQYF
TGCAGTGCTGGGACGGGGGGGGCCTACGAGCAGTACTTC
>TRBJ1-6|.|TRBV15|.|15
CATSRDVAVYSPLHF
TGTGCCACCAGCAGAGATGTGGCAGTATATTCACCCCTCCACTTT
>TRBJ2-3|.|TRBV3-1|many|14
CASSQERGTDTQYF
TGTGCCAGCAGCCAAGAGCGCGGGACGGATACGCAGTATTTT
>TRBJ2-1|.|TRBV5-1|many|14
CASSLRTSKNEQFF
TGCGCCAGCAGCTTGCGGACATCGAAAAATGAGCAGTTCTTC
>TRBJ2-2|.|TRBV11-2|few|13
CATTPGAGGELFF
TGTGCCACCACGCCGGGGGCGGGTGGGGAGCTGTTTTTT
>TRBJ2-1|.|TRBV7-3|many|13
CASSLFSSNEQFF
TGTGCCAGCAGCTTATTTAGTAGCAATGAGCAGTTCTTC
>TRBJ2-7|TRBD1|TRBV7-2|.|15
CASSSPGQGFYEQYF
TGTGCCAGCAGCTCCCCGGGACAGGGATTCTACGAGCAGTACTTC
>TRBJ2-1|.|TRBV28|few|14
CASSKGRGIDEQFF
TGTGCCAGCTCGAAAGGGAGGGGGATCGATGAGCAGTTCTTC
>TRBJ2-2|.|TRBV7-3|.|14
CASSPGITTGELFF
TGTGCCAGCAGCCCCGGGATCACCACCGGGGAGCTGTTTTTT
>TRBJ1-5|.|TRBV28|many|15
CASSRRGGGNQPQHF
TGTGCCAGCAGCCGACGGGGGGGCGGCAATCAGCCCCAGCATTTT
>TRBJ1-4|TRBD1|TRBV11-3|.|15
CASIPGQGSGEKLFF
TGTGCCAGCATACCGGGACAGGGGTCTGGCGAAAAACTGTTTTTT
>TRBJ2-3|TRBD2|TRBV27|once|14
CAGSLGLATDTQYF
TGTGCCGGCAGTTTAGGACTAGCTACAGATACGCAGTATTTT
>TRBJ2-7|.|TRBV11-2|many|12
CASSHPAYEQYF
TGTGCCAGCAGCCATCCGGCCTACGAGCAGTACTTC
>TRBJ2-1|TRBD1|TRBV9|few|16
CASSSTGGKKYNEQFF
TGTGCCAGCAGTTCGACAGGGGGCAAGAAGTACAATGAGCAGTTCTTC
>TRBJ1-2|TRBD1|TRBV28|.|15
CASSFTGGAGFGYTF
TGTGCCAGCAGTTTCACAGGGGGCGCTGGGTTTGGCTACACCTTC
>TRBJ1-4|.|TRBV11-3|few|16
CASSSGTNGFNEKLFF
TGTGCCAGCAGCTCTGGGACCAACGGGTTTAATGAAAAACTGTTTTTT
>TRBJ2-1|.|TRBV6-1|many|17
CASSEMGGYTSHNEQFF
TGTGCCAGCAGTGAAATGGGGGGCTATACGTCCCACAATGAGCAGTTCTTC